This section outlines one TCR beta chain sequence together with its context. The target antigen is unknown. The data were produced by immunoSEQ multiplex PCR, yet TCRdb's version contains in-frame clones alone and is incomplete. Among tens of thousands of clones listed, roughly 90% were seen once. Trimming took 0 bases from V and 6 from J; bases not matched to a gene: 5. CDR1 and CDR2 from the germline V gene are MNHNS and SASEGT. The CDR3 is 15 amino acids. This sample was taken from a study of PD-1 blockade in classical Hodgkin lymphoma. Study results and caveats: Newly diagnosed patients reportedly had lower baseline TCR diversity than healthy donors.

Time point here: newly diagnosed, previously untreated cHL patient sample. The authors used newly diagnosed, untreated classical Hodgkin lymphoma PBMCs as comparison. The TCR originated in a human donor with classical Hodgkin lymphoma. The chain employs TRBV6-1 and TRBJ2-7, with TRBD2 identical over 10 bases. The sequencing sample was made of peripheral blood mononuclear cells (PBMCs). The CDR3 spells CASSEAGTSGTEQYF. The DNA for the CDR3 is TGTGCCAGCAGTGAAGCTGGAACTAGCGGGACCGAGCAGTACTTC.